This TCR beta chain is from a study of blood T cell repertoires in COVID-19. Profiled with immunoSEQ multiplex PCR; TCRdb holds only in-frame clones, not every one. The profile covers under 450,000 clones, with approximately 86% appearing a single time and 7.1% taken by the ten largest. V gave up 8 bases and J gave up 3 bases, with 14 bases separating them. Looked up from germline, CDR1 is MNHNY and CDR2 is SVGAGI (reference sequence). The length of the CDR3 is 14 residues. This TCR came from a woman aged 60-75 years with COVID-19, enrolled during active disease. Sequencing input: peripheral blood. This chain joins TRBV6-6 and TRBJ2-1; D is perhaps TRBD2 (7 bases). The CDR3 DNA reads TGTGCCAGCGGTGGGGGGGCCCACTACAATGAGCAGTTCTTC. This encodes CASGGGAHYNEQFF.